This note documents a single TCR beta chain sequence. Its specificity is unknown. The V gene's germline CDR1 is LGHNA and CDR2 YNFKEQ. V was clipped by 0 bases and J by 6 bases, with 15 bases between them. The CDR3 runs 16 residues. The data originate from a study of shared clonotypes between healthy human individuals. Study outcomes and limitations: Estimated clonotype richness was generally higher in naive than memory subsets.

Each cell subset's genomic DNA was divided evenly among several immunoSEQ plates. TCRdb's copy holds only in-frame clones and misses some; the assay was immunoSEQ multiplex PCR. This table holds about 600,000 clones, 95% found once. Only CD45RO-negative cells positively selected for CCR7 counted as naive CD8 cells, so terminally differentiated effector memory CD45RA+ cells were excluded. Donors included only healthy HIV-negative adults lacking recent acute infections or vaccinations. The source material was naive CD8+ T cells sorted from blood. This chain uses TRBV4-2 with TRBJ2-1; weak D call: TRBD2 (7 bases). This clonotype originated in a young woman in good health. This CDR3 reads CASSQEGAPSGNEQFF. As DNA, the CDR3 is TGTGCCAGCAGCCAAGAGGGGGCTCCTAGCGGCAATGAGCAGTTCTTC.